This T cell receptor beta chain is drawn from a study of shared clonotypes between healthy human individuals. Regarding the study as a whole: Despite large depth, rarefaction showed incomplete sorted-subset sequencing.

As regards this clone: What it recognizes is unknown.

This CDR3 spans 14 amino acids. Trimming stripped 3 bases from V and 0 bases from J, with 8 bases between. Germline V gives CDR1 GTSNPN, CDR2 SVGIG (reference sequence). The sorted-subset replicate PCRs were given about 210 ng DNA, which is 30,000 or so T cell genomes. Using immunoSEQ multiplex PCR, the repertoire was profiled, and TCRdb retains in-frame clones only, with some absent. The data show some 1.5 million clones, 95% to 99% seen once. CD45RA-negative memory and CD45RA+ naive subsets were split from the CD4+ cells. The chain combines TRBV30 with TRBJ2-2; possible D gene TRBD2, 5 bases. The specimen was naive CD4+ T cells sorted from blood. The subset was: CD45RA+ positively selected. The source of this sequence is a man aged 25 to 45 in good health. DNA for the CDR3: TGTGCCTGGAGCGAGACTACGAACACCGGGGAGCTGTTTTTT. It encodes CAWSETTNTGELFF.